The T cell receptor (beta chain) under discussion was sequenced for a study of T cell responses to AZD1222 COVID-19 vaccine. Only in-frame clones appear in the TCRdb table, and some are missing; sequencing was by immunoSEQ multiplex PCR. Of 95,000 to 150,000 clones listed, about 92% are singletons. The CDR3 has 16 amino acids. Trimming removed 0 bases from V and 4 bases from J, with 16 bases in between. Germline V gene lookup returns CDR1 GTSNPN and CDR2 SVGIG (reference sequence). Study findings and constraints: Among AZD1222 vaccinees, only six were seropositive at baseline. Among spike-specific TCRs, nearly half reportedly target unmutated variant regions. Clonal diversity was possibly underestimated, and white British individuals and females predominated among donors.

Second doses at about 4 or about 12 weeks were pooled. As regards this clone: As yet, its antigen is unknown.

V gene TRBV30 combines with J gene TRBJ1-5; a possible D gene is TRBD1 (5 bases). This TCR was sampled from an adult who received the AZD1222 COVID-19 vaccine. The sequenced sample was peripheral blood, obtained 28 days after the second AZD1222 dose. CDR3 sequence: CAWSVMGPGSNQPQHF. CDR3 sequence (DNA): TGTGCCTGGAGTGTAATGGGTCCAGGGTCGAATCAGCCCCAGCATTTT.